These 28 T cell receptor beta chains came from one sample sequenced in a study of T-cell memory formation after mild COVID-19. TCRdb reprocessed the 5' RACE reads with MiXCR, giving one entry per CDR3 protein. Of about 430,000 distinct CDR3 sequences listed, roughly 18% are singletons. Material: PBMCs or a T cell subset sorted from them (not recorded which). The receptors stem from a man aged 18 to 35 who had mild COVID-19 (a few samples of this study predate the infection). Cell type and time point are not known.

This clonotype showed up just a few times. CDR3 residues: CASSEVSVDTEAFF. The CDR3 region has the DNA TGTGCCAGCAGTGAAGTGTCAGTCGACACTGAAGCTTTCTTT. J is TRBJ1-1 and V is TRBV2; D ambiguous. Per the germline V gene, CDR1 is SNHLY and CDR2 is FYNNEI. The CDR3 loop spans 14 amino acids. The V end was cut by 1 base, the J end by 3 bases, with 9 bases between.

In its sample, this clonotype was seen a few times. This chain connects TRBV10-3 to TRBJ2-1, with 11 bases matching TRBD2. Trimming cost V 5 bases and J 9 bases; bases outside gene matches: 6. The CDR3 is made up of 14 amino acids. Looked up from germline, CDR1 is ENHRY and CDR2 is SYGVKD. The CDR3 DNA sequence: TGTGCCATCAGTTCTGGGACTAGCGGTGGTGAGCAGTTCTTC. This translates into CAISSGTSGGEQFF.

The chain has TRBV7-2 and TRBJ1-2; tentative D call: TRBD1 (5 bases). This CDR3 spans 14 amino acids. Germline V gene lookup returns CDR1 SGHTA and CDR2 FQGNSA. V shed 1 base and J shed 4 bases, with 10 bases lying between them. For the CDR3, the DNA is TGTGCCAGCAGCTTAGACAGGTCCCTCTATGGCTACACCTTC. Residues: CASSLDRSLYGYTF.

The chain employs TRBV27 and TRBJ2-7; no clear D gene. CDR1 MNHEY and CDR2 SMNVEV come from the germline V gene (reference sequence). The CDR3 totals 14 residues. V was cut by 7 bases and J by 1 base, with 14 bases left in between. The CDR3 reads CASTRAGPSYEQYF. The DNA of the CDR3 is TGTGCCAGCACCCGCGCAGGCCCTTCCTACGAGCAGTACTTC.

The gene calls are TRBV5-6 and TRBJ2-7, with D possibly being TRBD2 (6 bases). With 7 bases removed from V and 0 bases from J, the gap between germline ends came to 14 bases. Germline V CDR1 and CDR2: SGHDT, YYEEEE. The CDR3 runs 14 residues. The CDR3 loop reads CASALGRSSYEQYV. Here the CDR3 DNA reads TGTGCCAGCGCACTAGGGAGGAGCTCCTACGAGCAGTACGTC.

This clonotype was observed a few times. J is TRBJ1-2 and V is TRBV20-1; tentatively, D is TRBD1 (6 bases). In germline, CDR1 is DFQATT, CDR2 SNEGSKA (reference sequence). The CDR3 consists of 14 residues. V was cut by 5 bases and J by 3 bases, with 16 bases left in between. CDR3 coding DNA: TGCAGTGCTGACCCCCAGGGGCTGGACTATGGCTACACCTTC. It specifies CSADPQGLDYGYTF.

The rearrangement joins TRBV15 to TRBJ1-5; D remains ambiguous. Germline V gene data show CDR1 as LNHNV and CDR2 as YYDKDF (reference sequence). The CDR3 spans 11 residues. V was shortened by 1 base and J by 11 bases, with 6 bases between the two germline ends. The CDR3 nucleotides read TGTGCCACCAGCAGAGGAATGGCCCAGCATTTT. This encodes CATSRGMAQHF.

J is TRBJ1-2 and V is TRBV9; D ambiguous. The germline V gene has CDR1 SGDLS and CDR2 YYNGEE. Trimming took 0 bases from V and 5 from J, leaving 8 bases between them. CDR3 length: 13 residues. Written as DNA, the CDR3 is TGTGCCAGCAGCGTAGCTGTTTCATATGGCTACACCTTC. Amino acids: CASSVAVSYGYTF.

This clonotype was seen only a few times. The V call is TRBV9, the J call TRBJ2-2; no clear D. Trimming took off 1 base at V and 3 bases at J, with 13 bases between the two ends. CDR3 size: 16 residues. The germline gives CDR1 SGDLS, CDR2 YYNGEE. In DNA form, the CDR3 reads TGTGCCAGCAGCGTATGGGCAGAGGAGTACACCGGGGAGCTGTTTTTT. Its translation is CASSVWAEEYTGELFF.

This chain uses TRBV29-1 with TRBJ2-1; TRBD2 might be the D (5 bases). With 3 bases removed from V and 0 bases from J, the gap between germline ends came to 9 bases. CDR1 and CDR2 from the germline V gene are SQVTM and ANQGSEA. This CDR3 spans 14 amino acids. The CDR3 DNA sequence: TGCAGCGTTGAGAGGGATAACTCCTACAATGAGCAGTTCTTC. This gives the protein CSVERDNSYNEQFF.

The chain couples TRBV19 to TRBJ2-2, with 12 bases matching TRBD2. The CDR3 totals 14 residues. V lost 8 bases, J lost 6 bases, and 4 bases stayed unmatched. The germline gives CDR1 LNHDA, CDR2 SQIVND (reference sequence). As DNA, the CDR3 is TGTGCCAGTTCTAGCGGGGGGGCCCCCGGGGAGCTGTTTTTT. Amino acid sequence: CASSSGGAPGELFF.

The CDR3 coding sequence is TGTGCCAGCAGAGGGGGAGTGGGTCAGCCCCAGCATTTT. Translating gives CASRGGVGQPQHF. The chain employs TRBV7-9 and TRBJ1-5; the D gene is possibly TRBD1 (6 bases). CDR3 length: 13 residues. The germline V and J ends were trimmed by 6 bases and 6 bases, with 12 bases remaining between them. Germline CDR1 and CDR2: SEHNR and FQNEAQ (reference sequence).

V and J are TRBV7-2 and TRBJ1-5, with 10 nucleotides matching TRBD1. The junction had 5 bases not matched to a gene; V was cut back by 5 bases and J by 7 bases. From germline, CDR1 is SGHTA and CDR2 FQGNSA. This CDR3 has 14 residues. CDR3 DNA: TGTGCCAGCAGCGCCGACAGGGGGCAGCAGCCCCAGCATTTT. Protein product: CASSADRGQQPQHF.

The rearrangement links TRBV7-3 to TRBJ2-1, with D perhaps TRBD1 or TRBD2 (5 bases each). The CDR3 totals 15 residues. From germline, CDR1 is SGHTA and CDR2 FQGTGA. V dropped 3 bases and J dropped 6 bases, with 15 bases sitting between them. For the CDR3, the DNA is TGTGCCAGCAGCTTGTGGGGGAGTGAGGTCAATGAGCAGTTCTTC. Amino acid sequence: CASSLWGSEVNEQFF.

The chain joins TRBV6-1 to TRBJ2-1, with unresolved D. Between the trimmed V and J ends, which lost 0 bases and 9 bases, there was a span of 12 bases. The CDR3 length is 14 residues. Germline V gene data show CDR1 as MNHNS and CDR2 as SASEGT. CDR3 sequence: CASSEAPTRTEQFF. CDR3 DNA sequence: TGTGCCAGCAGTGAAGCGCCAACAAGGACTGAGCAGTTCTTC.

There are a few counts of this clonotype. V gene TRBV20-1 combines with J gene TRBJ1-3; D might be TRBD1 (5 bases). V lost 3 bases to trimming and J lost 3 bases, with 12 bases between them. This CDR3 region has 14 residues. Germline loops: CDR1 DFQATT, CDR2 SNEGSKA (reference sequence). CDR3 in DNA: TGCAGTGCTAGTGGGGGGGTCGGTGGAAACACCATATATTTT. Translation gives CSASGGVGGNTIYF.

This sequence joins TRBV7-2 and TRBJ1-2; 9 bases fit TRBD1. CDR3 length: 15 residues. The germline V gene has CDR1 SGHTA and CDR2 FQGNSA. V lost 5 bases, J lost 5 bases, and 9 bases stayed unmatched. The CDR3 region is CASSPQGAGWYGYTF. DNA for the CDR3: TGTGCCAGCAGCCCACAGGGGGCGGGGTGGTATGGCTACACCTTC.

This clonotype was found a few times. V is TRBV5-5 and J is TRBJ2-3, with TRBD1 matching 8 bases. CDR3 length: 17 residues. CDR1 and CDR2 (germline): SGHKS, YYEKEE (reference sequence). V gave up 4 bases and J gave up 0 bases; unmatched junction bases: 10. CDR3 bases: TGTGCCAGCAGCCCAGCTACGACAGGGGCTAGCACAGATACGCAGTATTTT. It encodes CASSPATTGASTDTQYF.

This chain joins TRBV4-2 and TRBJ1-5; 7 nucleotides agree with TRBD1. CDR3 length equals 15 residues. V shed 1 base, J shed 5 bases, and the junction held 5 bases outside the gene matches. Germline V gene sequence: CDR1 LGHNA, CDR2 YNFKEQ. The CDR3 loop reads CASSQGVTGDQPQHF. CDR3 DNA sequence: TGTGCCAGCAGCCAAGGCGTAACAGGGGATCAGCCCCAGCATTTT.

This clonotype was counted only a few times. V and J are TRBV12-3 or TRBV12-4 and TRBJ2-3; 7 bases match TRBD2. The CDR3 length is 13 residues. V trimming: 10 bases; J trimming: 5 bases; junction bases outside the gene matches: 9. CDR3 sequence: CAIPTSMVDTQYF. CDR3 DNA sequence: TGTGCCATCCCGACTAGCATGGTAGATACGCAGTATTTT.

This clonotype has a handful of counts. The gene calls are TRBV7-9 and TRBJ2-1; D is possibly TRBD1 or TRBD2 (5 bases each). With 11 bases removed from V and 0 bases from J, the gap between germline ends came to 14 bases. The CDR3 extends over 14 amino acids. From germline, CDR1 is SEHNR and CDR2 FQNEAQ (reference sequence). The CDR3 DNA follows: TGTGCCGGGGGTCCGGCCAGCTCCTACAATGAGCAGTTCTTC. It yields the protein CAGGPASSYNEQFF. The full variable domain, in which reference TRBV7-9 and TRBJ2-1 provide the parts outside the CDR3, is DTGVSQNPRHKITKRGQNVTFRCDPISEHNRLYWYRQTLGQGPEFLTYFQNEAQLEKSRLLSDRFSAERPKGSFSTLEIQRTEQGDSAMYLCAGGPASSYNEQFFGPGTRLTVL.

This chain joins TRBV7-3 and TRBJ1-1, with D unresolved. CDR1 is SGHTA, CDR2 FQGTGA, per germline. The CDR3 has 14 residues. Trimming shortened V by 5 bases and J by 6 bases, and 16 bases separated the two germline ends. CDR3 loop: CASSPGPAAPEAFF. For the CDR3, the DNA is TGTGCCAGCAGCCCGGGCCCTGCAGCCCCTGAAGCTTTCTTT.

The table lists this clonotype with a count of one. V usage is TRBV12-3 or TRBV12-4 and J usage is TRBJ1-4; D unclear. The CDR3 is 14 residues long. V lost 2 bases to trimming and J lost 8 bases, with 12 bases between them. The CDR3 protein is CASSLLLDSEKLFF. The CDR3 DNA reads as TGTGCCAGCAGTTTATTGTTGGACTCCGAAAAACTGTTTTTT.

In this sample, this clonotype turned up many times. V and J are TRBV5-1 and TRBJ1-6, with TRBD1 matching over 7 bases. Germline V gives CDR1 SGHRS, CDR2 YFSETQ. The CDR3 is made up of 13 amino acids. The trim removed 7 bases at V and 5 bases at J, leaving 3 bases unmatched. The CDR3 region is CASCDRDNSPLHF. The CDR3 bases are TGCGCCAGCTGTGACAGGGATAATTCACCCCTCCACTTT.

The chain joins TRBV6-1 to TRBJ1-3, with D possibly TRBD1 on 5 matching bases. This CDR3 contains 15 residues. The V and J ends lost 7 bases and 1 base respectively, with 14 bases between them. Germline CDR1 and CDR2: MNHNS and SASEGT. The CDR3 nucleotides read TGTGCCAGCAATCCGGGGCCGACTTCTGGAAACACCATATATTTT. Amino acids: CASNPGPTSGNTIYF.

This clonotype was detected a few times. The chain is built from TRBV28 and TRBJ1-1; TRBD1 is a possible D gene (5 bases). Germline CDR1 MDHEN, CDR2 SYDVKM. The germline V and J ends were trimmed by 4 bases and 5 bases, with 14 bases remaining between them. The CDR3 spans 14 residues. This CDR3 is CASSSRFRGTEAFF. Here the CDR3 DNA reads TGTGCCAGCAGTTCCCGCTTTAGGGGTACTGAAGCTTTCTTT. Full variable domain (missing parts from reference TRBV28 and TRBJ1-1): DVKVTQSSRYLVKRTGEKVFLECVQDMDHENMFWYRQDPGLGLRLIYFSYDVKMKEKGDIPEGYSVSREKKERFSLILESASTNQTSMYLCASSSRFRGTEAFFGQGTRLTVV.

V usage is TRBV3-1 and J usage is TRBJ1-2; the match to TRBD1 covers 11 bases. Germline assignment: CDR1 LGHDT and CDR2 YNNKEL (reference sequence). This CDR3 spans 15 amino acids. V shed 3 bases and J 8 bases; nucleotides not matched to a gene: 8. The CDR3 sequence is CASSQMAGTGGGYTF. The CDR3 bases are TGTGCCAGCAGCCAGATGGCCGGGACAGGGGGAGGCTACACCTTC. The complete variable domain, with remaining parts taken from reference TRBV3-1 and TRBJ1-2, reads DTAVSQTPKYLVTQMGNDKSIKCEQNLGHDTMYWYKQDSKKFLKIMFSYNNKELIINETVPNRFSPKSPDKAHLNLHINSLELGDSAVYFCASSQMAGTGGGYTFGSGTRLTVV.

This clonotype was found a few times. V gene TRBV7-3 combines with J gene TRBJ2-1; TRBD2 matches 11 bases. The CDR3 is 15 residues long. Looked up from germline, CDR1 is SGHTA and CDR2 is FQGTGA. With 4 bases clipped from V and 7 bases from J, the junction kept 6 bases outside the gene matches. CDR3 in DNA: TGTGCCAGCAGCTCTAGCGGGGGGCTGGGGAATGAGCAGTTCTTC. Translating gives CASSSSGGLGNEQFF.